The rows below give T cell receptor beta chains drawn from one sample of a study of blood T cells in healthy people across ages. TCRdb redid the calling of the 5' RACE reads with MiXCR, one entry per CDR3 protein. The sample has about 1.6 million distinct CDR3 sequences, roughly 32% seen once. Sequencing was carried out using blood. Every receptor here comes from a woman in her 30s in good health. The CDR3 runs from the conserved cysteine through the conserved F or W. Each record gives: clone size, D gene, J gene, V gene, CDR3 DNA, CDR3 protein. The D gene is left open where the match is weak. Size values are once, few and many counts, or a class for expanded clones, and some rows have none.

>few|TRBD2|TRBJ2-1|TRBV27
TGTGCCAGCAGCTGGGCTAGCGGGGATTACAATGAGCAGTTCTTC
CASSWASGDYNEQFF
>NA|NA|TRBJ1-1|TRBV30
TGTGCCCGCCGGGCTGGCTCTGAAGCTTTCTTT
CARRAGSEAFF
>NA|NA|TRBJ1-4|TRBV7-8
TGTGCCAGCAGCTTAATTATTACAGGACCTGAAAAACTGTTTTTT
CASSLIITGPEKLFF
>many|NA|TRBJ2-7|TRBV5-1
TGCGCCAGCAGCTTGGAATTGGGCAGTGCCTACGAGCAGTACTTC
CASSLELGSAYEQYF
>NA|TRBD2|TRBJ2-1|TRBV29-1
TGCAGCGTCCAGCTAGGGGGATTAGCGGGGGATGAGCAGTTCTTC
CSVQLGGLAGDEQFF
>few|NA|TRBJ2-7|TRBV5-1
TGCGCCAGCAGCCCGGCTGGCCTAGCCCGCCCTCGATTCTACGAGCAGTACTTC
CASSPAGLARPRFYEQYF
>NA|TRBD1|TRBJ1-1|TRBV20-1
TGCAGTGCTACACGACAGGGGTCGGACACTGAAGCTTTCTTT
CSATRQGSDTEAFF
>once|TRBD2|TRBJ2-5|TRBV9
TGTGCCAGCAGCGTAGAGGGGACTAGCGCTCAAGAGACCCAGTACTTC
CASSVEGTSAQETQYF
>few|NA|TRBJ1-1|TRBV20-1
TGCAGTGCTTCCCGGGGGGCAGGGTGGGAGACGAACACTGAAGCTTTCTTT
CSASRGAGWETNTEAFF
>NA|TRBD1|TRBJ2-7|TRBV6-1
TGTGCCAGTCTGACAGGGACAAGTTACGAGCAGTACTTC
CASLTGTSYEQYF
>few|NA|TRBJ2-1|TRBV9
TGTGCCAGCAGCGTATTAGCGAGCTCCTACAATGAGCAGTTCTTC
CASSVLASSYNEQFF
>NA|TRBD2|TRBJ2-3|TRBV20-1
TGCAGTGCTGGCCGGGGGGGCACAGATACGCAGTATTTT
CSAGRGGTDTQYF
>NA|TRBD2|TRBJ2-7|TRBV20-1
TGCAGTGCTAGGACTAGCGACTCCTACGAGCAGTACTTC
CSARTSDSYEQYF
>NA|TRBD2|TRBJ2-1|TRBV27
TGTGCCAGCAGTTTAACTAGCGAGAGCTCCTACAATGAGCAGTTCTTC
CASSLTSESSYNEQFF
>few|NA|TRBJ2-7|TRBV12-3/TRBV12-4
TGTGCCAGCAGTTTCGGATGGGCTAGACGGGCCTACGAGCAGTACTTC
CASSFGWARRAYEQYF
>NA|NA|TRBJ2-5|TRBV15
TGTGCCACCAGCAGAGATAGAACAGGGAGGGAGACCCAGTACTTC
CATSRDRTGRETQYF
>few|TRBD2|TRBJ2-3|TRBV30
TGTGCCTGGAGTCCAGCGGGGGGGCCCTATCGCACAGATACGCAGTATTTT
CAWSPAGGPYRTDTQYF
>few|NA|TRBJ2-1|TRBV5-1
TGCGCCAGCAGCTTGGCCTTCGAGCGGGTGGGCAATGAGCAGTTCTTC
CASSLAFERVGNEQFF
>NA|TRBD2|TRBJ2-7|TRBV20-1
TGCAGTGGAAGACTAGCGGAGCATTACGAGCAGTACTTC
CSGRLAEHYEQYF
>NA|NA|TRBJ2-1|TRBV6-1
TGTGCCAGCAGTCCGAGGGTGGGAGCTTCCTACAATGAGCAGTTCTTC
CASSPRVGASYNEQFF
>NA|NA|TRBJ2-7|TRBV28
TGTGCCAGCAGCCGTGGGTATGGTAATTCTAAGTCCTACGAGCAGTACTTC
CASSRGYGNSKSYEQYF
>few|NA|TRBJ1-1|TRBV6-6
TGTGCCAGCAGGAGGATGAACACTGAAGCTTTCTTT
CASRRMNTEAFF
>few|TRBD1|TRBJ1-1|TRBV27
TGTGCCAGCACCCAACAGGGGAGTAGAAACACTGAAGCTTTCTTT
CASTQQGSRNTEAFF
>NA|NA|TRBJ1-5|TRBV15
TGTGCCACCAGCAAAGAACGTCGGCCCCAGCATTTT
CATSKERRPQHF
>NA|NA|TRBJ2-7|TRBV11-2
TGTGCCAGCAGCTCCTATAGCGGCTACGAGCAGTACTTC
CASSSYSGYEQYF
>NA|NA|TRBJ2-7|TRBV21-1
TGTGCCAGCAGCAAAGGAACATCCCCCCGCGGGAGTTACACCTACGAGCAGTACTTC
CASSKGTSPRGSYTYEQYF
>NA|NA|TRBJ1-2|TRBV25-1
TGTGCCAGCAGGGAATTGGACAACTATGGCTACACCTTC
CASRELDNYGYTF
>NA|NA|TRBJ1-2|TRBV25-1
TGTGCCAGCAGTGAAAGAGGGACCCCTATCTATGGCTGCACCTTC
CASSERGTPIYGCTF
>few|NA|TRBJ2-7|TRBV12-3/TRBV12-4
TGTGCCAGCAGTTTACAATCGCCGGGGGGCACCTACGAGCAGTACTTC
CASSLQSPGGTYEQYF
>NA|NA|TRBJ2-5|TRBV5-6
TGTGCCAGCAGCTTGGCCGGACAGCCACAAGAGACCCAGTACTTC
CASSLAGQPQETQYF
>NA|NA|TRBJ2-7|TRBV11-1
TGTGCCAGCAGCTTAGGGGCTAGCTCACGTGTCTACGAGCAGTACTTC
CASSLGASSRVYEQYF
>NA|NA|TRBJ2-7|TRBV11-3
TGTGCCAGCAGCTTAGAAAGGAGGAGGCAGGGGGGCTACGAGCAGTACTTC
CASSLERRRQGGYEQYF
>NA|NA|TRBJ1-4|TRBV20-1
TGCAGTGCTAGAGCCACTTTAAGCTCAACTAATGAAAAACGGTTTTTT
CSARATLSSTNEKRFF
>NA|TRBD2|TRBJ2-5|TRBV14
TGTGCCAGCAACCCCAGACTAGCGGGAGGAGGAGATGAGACCCAGTACTTC
CASNPRLAGGGDETQYF
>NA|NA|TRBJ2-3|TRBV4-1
TGCGCCAGCAGCCCCGCTAGGCCGGGTCCCCAGGGTACGCAGTATTTT
CASSPARPGPQGTQYF
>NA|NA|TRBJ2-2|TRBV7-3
TGTGCCAGCAGCTTAGATTTCAGGGGTCTTTCGAACACCGGGGAGCTGTTTTTT
CASSLDFRGLSNTGELFF
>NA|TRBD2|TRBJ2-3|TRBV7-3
TGTGCCAGCAGCGCTTCACTAGCGGCCTCGGATACGCAGTATTTT
CASSASLAASDTQYF
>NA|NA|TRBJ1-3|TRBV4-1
TGCGCCAGCAGCCACATAAGGCGGGTCCGGGGTGTTTCTGGAAACACCATATATTTT
CASSHIRRVRGVSGNTIYF
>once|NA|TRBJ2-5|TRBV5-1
TGCGCCAGCGGCTCCACCGGGACCCCCAAAGAGACCCGGTACTTC
CASGSTGTPKETRYF
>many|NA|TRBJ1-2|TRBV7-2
TGTGCCAGCAGACAGACTACCTATGGCTACACCTTC
CASRQTTYGYTF
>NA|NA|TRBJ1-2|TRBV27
TGTGCCAGCAGTTTATCGTCCCTCTATGGCTACACCTTC
CASSLSSLYGYTF